What follows is one T cell receptor (beta chain) and its context. Germline V gene sequence: CDR1 LNHDA, CDR2 SQIVND (reference sequence). The CDR3 loop spans 13 amino acids. The junction had 5 bases not matched to a gene; V was cut back by 6 bases and J by 5 bases. The entry originates in a study of blood T cell repertoires in COVID-19. Study-wide background: Material from acute and convalescent COVID-19 was sourced from the United States, Italy and Spain. Sources were T cells, B-cell-depleted T cells, or PBMCs; the material itself was cDNA or gDNA.

Original processing notes: The assay estimated nucleated cells by amplifying reference gene primers. Clones were read by immunoSEQ multiplex PCR, and TCRdb kept only the in-frame ones, dropping some. D and trimming were read from the DNA, whereas the V and J calls and clone size are those reported in that table. The sample records around 150,000 clones, just over 90% being singletons. V and J are TRBV19 and TRBJ2-3; TRBD2 agrees at 7 bases. Sequencing input: peripheral blood. This sequence was found in a man younger than 35 with acute or convalescent COVID-19. CDR3 in DNA: TGTGCCAGTAGGGCAGGGAGGGGAGATACGCAGTATTTT. Protein: CASRAGRGDTQYF. Drawing the rest from reference TRBV19 and TRBJ2-3, the complete variable domain is DGGITQSPKYLFRKEGQNVTLSCEQNLNHDAMYWYRQDPGQGLRLIYYSQIVNDFQKGDIAEGYSVSREKKESFPLTVTSAQKNPTAFYLCASRAGRGDTQYFGPGTRLTVL.